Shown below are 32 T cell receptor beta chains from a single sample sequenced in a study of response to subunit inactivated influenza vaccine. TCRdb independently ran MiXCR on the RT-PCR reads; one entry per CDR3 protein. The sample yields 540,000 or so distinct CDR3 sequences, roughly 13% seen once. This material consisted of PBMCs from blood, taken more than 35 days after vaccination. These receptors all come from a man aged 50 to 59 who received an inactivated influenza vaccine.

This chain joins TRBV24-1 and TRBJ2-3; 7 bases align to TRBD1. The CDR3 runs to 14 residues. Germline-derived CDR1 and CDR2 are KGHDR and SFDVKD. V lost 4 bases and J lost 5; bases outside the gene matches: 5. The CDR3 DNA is TGTGCCACCAGTGACTTGACAGGGATAGATACGCAGTATTTT. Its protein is CATSDLTGIDTQYF.

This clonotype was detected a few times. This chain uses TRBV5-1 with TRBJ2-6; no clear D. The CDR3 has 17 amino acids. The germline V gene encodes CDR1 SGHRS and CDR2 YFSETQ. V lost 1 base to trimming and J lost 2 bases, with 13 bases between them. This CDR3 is CASSLIPSTTGANVLTF. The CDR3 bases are TGCGCCAGCAGCTTGATCCCCTCCACGACTGGGGCCAACGTCCTGACTTTC. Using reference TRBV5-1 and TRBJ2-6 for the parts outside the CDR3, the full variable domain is KAGVTQTPRYLIKTRGQQVTLSCSPISGHRSVSWYQQTPGQGLQFLFEYFSETQRNKGNFPGRFSGRQFSNSRSEMNVSTLELGDSALYLCASSLIPSTTGANVLTFGAGSRLTVL.

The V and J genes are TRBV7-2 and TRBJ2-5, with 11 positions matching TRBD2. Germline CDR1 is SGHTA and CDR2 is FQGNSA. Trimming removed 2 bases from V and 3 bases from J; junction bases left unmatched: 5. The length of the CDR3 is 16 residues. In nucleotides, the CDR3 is TGTGCCAGCAGCTTATCCCGACTAGCGGGAAAAGAGACCCAGTACTTC. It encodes CASSLSRLAGKETQYF.

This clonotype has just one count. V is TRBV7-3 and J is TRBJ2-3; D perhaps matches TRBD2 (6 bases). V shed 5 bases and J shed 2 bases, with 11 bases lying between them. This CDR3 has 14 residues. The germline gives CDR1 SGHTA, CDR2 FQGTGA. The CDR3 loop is CASSTGVFTDTQYF. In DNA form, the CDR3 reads TGTGCCAGCAGCACGGGAGTTTTCACAGATACGCAGTATTTT. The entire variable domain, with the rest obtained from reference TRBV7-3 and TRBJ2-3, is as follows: GAGVSQTPSNKVTEKGKYVELRCDPISGHTALYWYRQSLGQGPEFLIYFQGTGAADDSGLPNDRFFAVRPEGSVSTLKIQRTERGDSAVYLCASSTGVFTDTQYFGPGTRLTVL.

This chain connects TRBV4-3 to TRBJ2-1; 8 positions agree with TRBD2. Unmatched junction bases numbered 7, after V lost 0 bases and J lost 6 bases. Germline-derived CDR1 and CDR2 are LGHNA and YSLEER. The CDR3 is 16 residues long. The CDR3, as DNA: TGCGCCAGCAGCCAAGAAGTCGGGAGGGCCTTCAATGAGCAGTTCTTC. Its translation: CASSQEVGRAFNEQFF.

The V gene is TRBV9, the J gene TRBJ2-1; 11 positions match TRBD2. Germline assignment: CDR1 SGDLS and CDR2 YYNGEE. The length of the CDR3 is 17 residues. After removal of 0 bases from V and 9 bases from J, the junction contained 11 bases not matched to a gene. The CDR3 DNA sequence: TGTGCCAGCAGCGTAGCTTGGGCAGTGGGGACTAGCGGTGAGCAGTTCTTC. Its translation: CASSVAWAVGTSGEQFF.

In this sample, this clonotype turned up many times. CDR3 coding DNA: TGTGCCAGCACCCGGACTAGCGGGAGGGGAGGCATAGCGAATGAGCAGTTCTTC. As protein: CASTRTSGRGGIANEQFF. The chain combines TRBV12-3 or TRBV12-4 with TRBJ2-1, with 15 bases aligning to TRBD2. The V gene end was trimmed by 7 bases and the J gene end by 7 bases; junction bases not matched to a gene: 14. The CDR3 spans 18 residues.

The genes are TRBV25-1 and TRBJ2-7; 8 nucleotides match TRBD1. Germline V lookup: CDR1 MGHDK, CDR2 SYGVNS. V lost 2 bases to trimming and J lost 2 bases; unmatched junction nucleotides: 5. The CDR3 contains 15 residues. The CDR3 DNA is TGTGCCAGCAGTGAACCTGGGACAGGAACCTACGAGCAGTACTTC. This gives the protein CASSEPGTGTYEQYF.

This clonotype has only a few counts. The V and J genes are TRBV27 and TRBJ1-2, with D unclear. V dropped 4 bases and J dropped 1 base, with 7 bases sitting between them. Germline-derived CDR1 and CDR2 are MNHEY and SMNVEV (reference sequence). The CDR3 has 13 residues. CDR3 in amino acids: CASSSFGNYGYTF. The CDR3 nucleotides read TGTGCCAGCAGTTCTTTTGGTAACTATGGCTACACCTTC.

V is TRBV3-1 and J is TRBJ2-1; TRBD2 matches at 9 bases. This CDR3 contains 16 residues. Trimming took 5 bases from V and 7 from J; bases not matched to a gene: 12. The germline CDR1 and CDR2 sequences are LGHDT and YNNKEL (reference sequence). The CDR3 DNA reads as TGTGCCAGCAGCATAAGCTTAGCGGGAGTGGGGAATGAGCAGTTCTTC. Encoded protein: CASSISLAGVGNEQFF.

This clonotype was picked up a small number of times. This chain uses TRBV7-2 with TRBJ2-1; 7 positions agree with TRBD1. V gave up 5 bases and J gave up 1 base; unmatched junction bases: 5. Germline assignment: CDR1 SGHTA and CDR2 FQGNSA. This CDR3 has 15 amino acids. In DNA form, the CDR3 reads TGTGCCAGCAGCCCGAGGACAGGATCCTACAATGAGCAGTTCTTC. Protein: CASSPRTGSYNEQFF.

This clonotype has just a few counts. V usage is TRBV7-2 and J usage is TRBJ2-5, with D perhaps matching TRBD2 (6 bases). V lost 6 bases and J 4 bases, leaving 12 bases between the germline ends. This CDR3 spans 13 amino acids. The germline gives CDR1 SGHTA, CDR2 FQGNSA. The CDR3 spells CASRGLGIETQYF. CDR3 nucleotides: TGTGCCAGCAGGGGACTGGGAATAGAGACCCAGTACTTC.

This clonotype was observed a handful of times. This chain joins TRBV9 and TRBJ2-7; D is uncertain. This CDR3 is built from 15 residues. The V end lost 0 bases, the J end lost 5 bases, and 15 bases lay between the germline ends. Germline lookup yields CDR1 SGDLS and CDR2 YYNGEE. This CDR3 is CASSVGEAPWDEQYF. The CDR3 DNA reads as TGTGCCAGCAGCGTAGGAGAGGCCCCCTGGGACGAGCAGTACTTC. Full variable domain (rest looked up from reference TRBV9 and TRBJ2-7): DSGVTQTPKHLITATGQRVTLRCSPRSGDLSVYWYQQSLDQGLQFLIQYYNGEERAKGNILERFSAQQFPDLHSELNLSSLELGDSALYFCASSVGEAPWDEQYFGPGTRLTVT.

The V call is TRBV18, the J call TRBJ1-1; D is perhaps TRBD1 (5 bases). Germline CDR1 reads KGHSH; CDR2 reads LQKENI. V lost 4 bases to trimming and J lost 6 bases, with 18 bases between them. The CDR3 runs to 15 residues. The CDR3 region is CASSRWDQGGSEAFF. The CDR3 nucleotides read TGTGCCAGCTCACGGTGGGACCAGGGTGGTTCTGAAGCTTTCTTT. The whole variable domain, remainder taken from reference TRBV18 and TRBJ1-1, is NAGVMQNPRHLVRRRGQEARLRCSPMKGHSHVYWYRQLPEEGLKFMVYLQKENIIDESGMPKERFSAEFPKEGPSILRIQQVVRGDSAAYFCASSRWDQGGSEAFFGQGTRLTVV.

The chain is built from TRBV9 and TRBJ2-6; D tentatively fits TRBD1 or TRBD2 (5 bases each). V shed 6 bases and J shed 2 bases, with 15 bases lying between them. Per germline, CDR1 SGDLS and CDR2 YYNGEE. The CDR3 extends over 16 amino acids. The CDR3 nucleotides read TGTGCCAGCACCTCCTCTATGGGGGCTGGGGCCAACGTCCTGACTTTC. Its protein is CASTSSMGAGANVLTF.

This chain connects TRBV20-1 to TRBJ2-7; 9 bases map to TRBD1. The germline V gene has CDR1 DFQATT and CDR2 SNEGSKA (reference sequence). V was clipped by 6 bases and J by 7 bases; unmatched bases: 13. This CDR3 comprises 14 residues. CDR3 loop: CSARKRDRAGEQYF. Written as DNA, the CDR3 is TGCAGTGCAAGAAAACGGGACAGGGCGGGAGAGCAGTACTTC.

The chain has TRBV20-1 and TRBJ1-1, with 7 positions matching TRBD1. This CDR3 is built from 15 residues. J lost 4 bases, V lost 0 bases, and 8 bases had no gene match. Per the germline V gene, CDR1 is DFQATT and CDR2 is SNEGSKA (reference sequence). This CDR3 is CSARDRGDSGTEAFF. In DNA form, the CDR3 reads TGCAGTGCTAGAGATCGAGGGGACAGCGGCACTGAAGCTTTCTTT.

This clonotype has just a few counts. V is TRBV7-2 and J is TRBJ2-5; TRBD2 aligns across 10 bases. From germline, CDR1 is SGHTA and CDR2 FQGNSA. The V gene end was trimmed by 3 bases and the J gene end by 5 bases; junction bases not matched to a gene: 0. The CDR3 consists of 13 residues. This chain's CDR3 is CASSLTSGETQYF. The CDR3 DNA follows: TGTGCCAGCAGCTTGACTAGCGGGGAGACCCAGTACTTC.

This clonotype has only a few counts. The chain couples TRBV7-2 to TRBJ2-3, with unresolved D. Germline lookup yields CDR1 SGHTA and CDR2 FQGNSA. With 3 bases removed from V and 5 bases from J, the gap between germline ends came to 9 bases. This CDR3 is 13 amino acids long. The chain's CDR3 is CASSLPDVDTQYF. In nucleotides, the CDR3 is TGTGCCAGCAGCTTGCCGGACGTAGATACGCAGTATTTT.

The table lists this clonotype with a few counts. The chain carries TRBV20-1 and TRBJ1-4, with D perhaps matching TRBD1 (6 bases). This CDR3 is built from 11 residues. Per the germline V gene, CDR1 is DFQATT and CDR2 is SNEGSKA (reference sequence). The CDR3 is CGGRGQEKLFF. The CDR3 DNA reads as TGCGGGGGCCGAGGGCAGGAAAAACTGTTTTTT.

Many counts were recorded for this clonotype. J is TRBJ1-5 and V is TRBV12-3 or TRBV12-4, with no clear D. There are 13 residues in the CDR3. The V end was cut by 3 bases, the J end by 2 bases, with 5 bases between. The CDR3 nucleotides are TGTGCCAGCAGTTTTGGAGGCAATCAGCCCCAGCATTTT. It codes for CASSFGGNQPQHF.

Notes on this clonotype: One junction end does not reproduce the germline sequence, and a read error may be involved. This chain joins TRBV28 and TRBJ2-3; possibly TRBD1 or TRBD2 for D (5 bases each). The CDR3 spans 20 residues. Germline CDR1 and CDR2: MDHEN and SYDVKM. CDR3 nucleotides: TGTGCCATCAGTTTTCTCGTCCCCAACCCGAGGGAGAGCAGGGCAGATACGCAGTATTTT. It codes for CAISFLVPNPRESRADTQYF. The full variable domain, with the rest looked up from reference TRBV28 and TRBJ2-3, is DVKVTQSSRYLVKRTGEKVFLECVQDMDHENMFWYRQDPGLGLRLIYFSYDVKMKEKGDIPEGYSVSREKKERFSLILESASTNQTSMYLCAISFLVPNPRESRADTQYFGPGTRLTVL.

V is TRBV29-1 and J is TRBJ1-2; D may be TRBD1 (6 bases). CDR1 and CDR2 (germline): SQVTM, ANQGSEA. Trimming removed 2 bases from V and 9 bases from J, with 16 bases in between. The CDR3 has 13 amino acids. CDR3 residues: CSVESVTGYRYTF. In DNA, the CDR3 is TGCAGCGTTGAATCGGTAACAGGGTATCGCTACACCTTC.

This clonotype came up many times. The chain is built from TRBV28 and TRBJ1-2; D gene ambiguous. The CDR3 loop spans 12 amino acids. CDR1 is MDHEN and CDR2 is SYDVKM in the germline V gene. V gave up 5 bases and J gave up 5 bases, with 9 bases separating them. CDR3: CASSPHSYGYTF. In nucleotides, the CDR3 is TGTGCCAGCAGTCCCCACTCGTATGGCTACACCTTC.

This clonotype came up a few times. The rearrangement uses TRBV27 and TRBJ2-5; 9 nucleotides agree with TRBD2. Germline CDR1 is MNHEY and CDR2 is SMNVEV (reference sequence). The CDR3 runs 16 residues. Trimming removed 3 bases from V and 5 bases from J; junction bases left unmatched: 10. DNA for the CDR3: TGTGCCAGCAGTTTCTTGCCCGGGACTAGCTGGGAGACCCAGTACTTC. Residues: CASSFLPGTSWETQYF.

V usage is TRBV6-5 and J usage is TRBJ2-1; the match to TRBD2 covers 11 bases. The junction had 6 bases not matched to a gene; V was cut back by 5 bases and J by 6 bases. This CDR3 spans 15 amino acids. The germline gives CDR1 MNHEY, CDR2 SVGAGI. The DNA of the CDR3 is TGTGCCAGCAGTCACGGGGGACTAGCGGCCAATGAGCAGTTCTTC. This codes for CASSHGGLAANEQFF.

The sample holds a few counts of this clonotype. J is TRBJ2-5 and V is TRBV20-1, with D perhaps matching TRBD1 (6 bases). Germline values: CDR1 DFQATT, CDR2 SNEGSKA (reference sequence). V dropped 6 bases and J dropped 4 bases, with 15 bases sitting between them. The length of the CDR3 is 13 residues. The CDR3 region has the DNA TGCAGTGCGGGGGCATCGACAGGAGAGACCCAGTACTTC. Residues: CSAGASTGETQYF.

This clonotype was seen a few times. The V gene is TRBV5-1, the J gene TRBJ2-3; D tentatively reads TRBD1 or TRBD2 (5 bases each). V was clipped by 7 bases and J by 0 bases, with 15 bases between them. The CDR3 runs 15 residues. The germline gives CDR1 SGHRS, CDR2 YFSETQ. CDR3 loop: CASAGEGSSTDTQYF. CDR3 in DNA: TGCGCCAGCGCCGGAGAGGGGTCTAGCACAGATACGCAGTATTTT.

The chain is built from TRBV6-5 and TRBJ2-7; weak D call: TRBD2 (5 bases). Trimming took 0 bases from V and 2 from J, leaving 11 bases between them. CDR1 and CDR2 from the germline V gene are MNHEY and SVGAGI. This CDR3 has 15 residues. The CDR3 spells CASSYSGSRAYEQYF. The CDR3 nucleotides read TGTGCCAGCAGTTACTCGGGGAGCAGAGCCTACGAGCAGTACTTC.

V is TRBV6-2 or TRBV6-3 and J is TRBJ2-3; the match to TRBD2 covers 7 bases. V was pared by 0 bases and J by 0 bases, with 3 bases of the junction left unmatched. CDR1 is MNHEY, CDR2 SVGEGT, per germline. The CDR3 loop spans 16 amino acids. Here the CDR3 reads CASSYSSGYSTDTQYF. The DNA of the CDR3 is TGTGCCAGCAGTTACTCTAGCGGGTATAGCACAGATACGCAGTATTTT.

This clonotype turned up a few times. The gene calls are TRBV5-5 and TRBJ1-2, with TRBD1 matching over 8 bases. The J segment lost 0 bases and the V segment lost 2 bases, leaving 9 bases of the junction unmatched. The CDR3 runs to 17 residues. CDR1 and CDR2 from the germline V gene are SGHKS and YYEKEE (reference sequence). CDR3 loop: CASSLRQGASANYGYTF. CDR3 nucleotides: TGTGCCAGCAGCTTAAGGCAGGGGGCCTCGGCTAACTATGGCTACACCTTC.

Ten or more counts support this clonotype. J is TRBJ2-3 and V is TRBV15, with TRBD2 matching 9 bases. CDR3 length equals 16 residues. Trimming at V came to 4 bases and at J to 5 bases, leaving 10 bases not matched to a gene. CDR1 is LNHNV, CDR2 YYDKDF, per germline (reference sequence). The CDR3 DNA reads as TGTGCCACCAGCACCCTTAGCGGGAGAGGGAGAGATACGCAGTATTTT. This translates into CATSTLSGRGRDTQYF.